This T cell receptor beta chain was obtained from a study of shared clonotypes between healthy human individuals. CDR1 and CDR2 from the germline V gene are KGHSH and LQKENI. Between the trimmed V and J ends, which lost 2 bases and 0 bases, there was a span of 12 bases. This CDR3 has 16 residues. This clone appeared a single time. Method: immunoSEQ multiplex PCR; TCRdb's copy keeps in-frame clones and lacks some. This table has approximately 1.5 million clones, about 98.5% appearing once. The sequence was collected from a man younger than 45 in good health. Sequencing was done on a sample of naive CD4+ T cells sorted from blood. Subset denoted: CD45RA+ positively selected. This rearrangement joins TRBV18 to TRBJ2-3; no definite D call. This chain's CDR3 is CASSPFGGTSTDTQYF. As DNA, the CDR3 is TGTGCCAGCTCACCATTTGGCGGAACTAGCACAGATACGCAGTATTTT.